The entry that follows covers one TCR beta chain sequence. Together with a sample-barcoded 5' primer, a J-beta primer mix was included in a second PCR lasting about 7 to 11 cycles. TCRdb reanalysed the 5' RACE reads using MiXCR and keeps one entry per CDR3 protein. The table records about 780,000 distinct CDR3 sequences, more than 35% of them present only once. CDR3 length equals 13 residues. Germline CDR1 LGHNA, CDR2 YSLEER. Deletions cut 0 bases from V and 8 bases from J, with 10 bases between. The entry originates in a study of blood T cells in healthy people across ages. This TCR was sampled from a man older than 75 in good health. The rearrangement uses TRBV4-3 and TRBJ1-2; possibly TRBD1 for D (6 bases). Sequencing was done on a sample of blood. The CDR3 DNA follows: TGCGCCAGCAGCCAAGAAACCGGGGGCGGCTACACCTTC. This encodes CASSQETGGGYTF.